The clone carrying this T cell receptor (beta chain) was recorded only once. V gave up 1 base and J gave up 5 bases, with 17 bases separating them. CDR1 and CDR2 (germline): LNHDA, SQIVND (reference sequence). This CDR3 comprises 16 residues. This entry comes from a study of blood T cell repertoires in COVID-19. Across the study: Sample material is recorded as cDNA or gDNA derived from T cells, B-cell-depleted T cells, or PBMCs.

Participant reports of clinical history set cohort assignment. Before being deemed recovered, Cohort 3 donors had two negative PCRs, clearance, or symptom resolution. Produced via immunoSEQ multiplex PCR; TCRdb's table is partial and in-frame only. The data hold approximately 300,000 clones, with roughly 90% observed a single time. The genes are TRBV19 and TRBJ1-2; D might be TRBD1 (6 bases). The sequence came from a man in his 60s who had recovered from COVID-19. Sequenced material: PBMCs or T cells enriched from blood (not recorded which). The CDR3 here is CASSIVIGGQGYGYTF. The CDR3 DNA follows: TGTGCCAGTAGTATAGTGATCGGGGGGCAAGGGTATGGCTACACCTTC.